This is a list of T cell receptor beta chains from one sample in a study of neurological immune-mediated disorders. TCRdb reprocessed the 5' RACE reads via MiXCR and lists one record per CDR3 protein. There are about 55,000 distinct CDR3 sequences in the sample; roughly 3.5% occur only once, and 1.6% lies in the top ten. Material: PBMCs. The origin of the receptors is a man aged 25-45 years with multiple sclerosis. CDR3s include the opening cysteine and the closing phenylalanine or tryptophan. A D gene is named only where the DNA matches it firmly. Some rows have no size entry. The others give once, few or many, or a class for an expanded clone.

cdr3_nt: TGTGCCAGCAGACCAGGGGGCTATGGCTACACCTTC
cdr3_aa: CASRPGGYGYTF
cdr3_length: 12
j_call: TRBJ1-2
d_call: TRBD1
v_call: TRBV12-3/TRBV12-4
clone_size: many

cdr3_nt: TGTGCCAGCAGCTCCCTTCGAGGGGGACAGGGGACCTACGAGCAGTACTTC
cdr3_aa: CASSSLRGGQGTYEQYF
cdr3_length: 17
j_call: TRBJ2-7
d_call: TRBD1
v_call: TRBV7-9
clone_size: many

cdr3_nt: TGTGCCAGCAGCTTGCAGGGGATGGGGGTCGACACCATATATTTT
cdr3_aa: CASSLQGMGVDTIYF
cdr3_length: 15
j_call: TRBJ1-3
d_call: .
v_call: TRBV7-2
clone_size: many

cdr3_nt: TGTGCCAGCAGCAGGGCCGGGGAGCTGTTTTTT
cdr3_aa: CASSRAGELFF
cdr3_length: 11
j_call: TRBJ2-2
d_call: .
v_call: TRBV12-3/TRBV12-4
clone_size: many

cdr3_nt: TGTGCCATCGGGTCGGGGACTGAAGCTTTCTTT
cdr3_aa: CAIGSGTEAFF
cdr3_length: 11
j_call: TRBJ1-1
d_call: .
v_call: TRBV10-3
clone_size: many

cdr3_nt: TGTGCCAGCAGCTTAAACGCGGATGAGCAGTTCTTC
cdr3_aa: CASSLNADEQFF
cdr3_length: 12
j_call: TRBJ2-1
d_call: .
v_call: TRBV7-6
clone_size: .

cdr3_nt: TGCAGTGCTAGAGGGGTTTCCTACGAGCAGTACTTC
cdr3_aa: CSARGVSYEQYF
cdr3_length: 12
j_call: TRBJ2-7
d_call: .
v_call: TRBV20-1
clone_size: many

cdr3_nt: TGTGCCAGCAGTACAGGGGTAGGAGAGACCCAGTACTTC
cdr3_aa: CASSTGVGETQYF
cdr3_length: 13
j_call: TRBJ2-5
d_call: TRBD1
v_call: TRBV7-6
clone_size: many

cdr3_nt: TGTGCCAGCAGCGGCGGGACTAGCGACTACGAGCAGTACTTC
cdr3_aa: CASSGGTSDYEQYF
cdr3_length: 14
j_call: TRBJ2-7
d_call: TRBD2
v_call: TRBV9
clone_size: many

cdr3_nt: TGCAGCGCGGGAAATGGACCGAACTCTGGAAACACCATATATTTT
cdr3_aa: CSAGNGPNSGNTIYF
cdr3_length: 15
j_call: TRBJ1-3
d_call: .
v_call: TRBV29-1
clone_size: many

cdr3_nt: TGCAGCGTTGAAGGGTTGACTAGCGGGAGCTCCTACGAGCAGTACTTC
cdr3_aa: CSVEGLTSGSSYEQYF
cdr3_length: 16
j_call: TRBJ2-7
d_call: TRBD2
v_call: TRBV29-1
clone_size: many

cdr3_nt: TGTGCCAGCAGTTCATACCTAGCGGGGCAAGAGACCCAGTACTTC
cdr3_aa: CASSSYLAGQETQYF
cdr3_length: 15
j_call: TRBJ2-5
d_call: TRBD2
v_call: TRBV27
clone_size: many

cdr3_nt: TGTGCCAGCAGCGTAGACTATGGACAGAAAGCTTTCTTT
cdr3_aa: CASSVDYGQKAFF
cdr3_length: 13
j_call: TRBJ1-1
d_call: .
v_call: TRBV9
clone_size: many

cdr3_nt: TGCAGCGCCCGAGATGACAGGGGAGTCTACGAGCAGTACTTC
cdr3_aa: CSARDDRGVYEQYF
cdr3_length: 14
j_call: TRBJ2-7
d_call: TRBD1
v_call: TRBV29-1
clone_size: many

cdr3_nt: TGTGCCAGCTCATATCGGGACTCTGCCGAGACCCAGTACTTC
cdr3_aa: CASSYRDSAETQYF
cdr3_length: 14
j_call: TRBJ2-5
d_call: .
v_call: TRBV18
clone_size: .

cdr3_nt: TGTGCCATCAGAGCCGGGACAGGGGGCAAAGATACGCAGTATTTT
cdr3_aa: CAIRAGTGGKDTQYF
cdr3_length: 15
j_call: TRBJ2-3
d_call: TRBD1
v_call: TRBV10-3
clone_size: many

cdr3_nt: TGTGCCAGCAGCTTGCAGGGGGACAACTCCTACGAGCAGTACTTC
cdr3_aa: CASSLQGDNSYEQYF
cdr3_length: 15
j_call: TRBJ2-7
d_call: TRBD1
v_call: TRBV11-1
clone_size: many